The next 7 T cell receptor beta chains were all read from a single sample in a study of blood T cell repertoires in COVID-19. Profiling relied on immunoSEQ multiplex PCR, and the TCRdb table lists in-frame clones only, not all of them. The sample includes approximately 320,000 clones, over 80% of them seen just once. The sample comprised PBMCs or T cells enriched from blood (not recorded which). These TCRs come from a woman aged 18-29 years who had recovered from COVID-19.

The chain combines TRBV4-1 with TRBJ1-2, with D possibly matching TRBD1 (6 bases). The CDR3 is 16 amino acids. V shed 4 bases and J shed 8 bases, with 23 bases lying between them. Germline assignment: CDR1 MGHRA and CDR2 YSYEKL. CDR3 coding DNA: TGCGCCAGCAGCCTACTCCCGGACAGCGCCGTTAACGGCTACACCTTC. Its protein is CASSLLPDSAVNGYTF.

V gene TRBV6-4 combines with J gene TRBJ1-2, with D perhaps TRBD1 (6 bases). Trimming left V 6 bases short and J 6 bases short, with 20 bases between. Germline V CDR1 and CDR2: MRHNA, SNTAGT. The CDR3 contains 15 residues. The CDR3 DNA follows: TGTGCCAGCAGCCCGGGGGGCAGGGGTGTCGATGGCTACACCTTC. It translates to CASSPGGRGVDGYTF.

Of note for this clone: Germline is not matched at one junction end, which may reflect a read error. This chain uses TRBV9 with TRBJ1-1; TRBD1 might be the D (6 bases). This CDR3 comprises 15 residues. The germline V gene encodes CDR1 SGDLS and CDR2 YYNGEE. The CDR3 sequence: CASSSLGDTGASLFF. The CDR3 region has the DNA TGTGCCAGCAGCTCTCTCGGGGACACTGGCGCGTCGCTCTTTTTT.

The chain recombines TRBV18 with TRBJ2-6; the D gene is possibly TRBD2 (5 bases). V lost 1 base and J lost 4, with 8 bases in between. Germline assignment: CDR1 KGHSH and CDR2 LQKENI. This CDR3 contains 15 residues. In nucleotides, the CDR3 is TGTGCCAGCTCACCACGAGGGTTCGGGGCCAACGTCCTGACTTTC. Protein sequence: CASSPRGFGANVLTF.

V and J are TRBV18 and TRBJ2-5, with a possible D match to TRBD1 (5 bases). V gave up 2 bases and J gave up 5 bases, with 9 bases separating them. The CDR3 runs 13 residues. CDR1 and CDR2 from the germline V gene are KGHSH and LQKENI. The CDR3 DNA sequence: TGTGCCAGCTCACCATCAGGGTCGGAGACCCAGTACTTC. As protein: CASSPSGSETQYF.

To note about this clone: The identical CDR3 is also encoded by other nucleotide sequences in the sample. The rearrangement links TRBV27 to TRBJ1-1; the match to TRBD1 covers 7 bases. Unmatched junction bases numbered 2, after V lost 2 bases and J lost 5 bases. There are 13 residues in the CDR3. Germline CDR1 MNHEY, CDR2 SMNVEV (reference sequence). CDR3 sequence: CASSLQGVTEAFF. CDR3 coding DNA: TGTGCCAGCAGTTTACAGGGGGTAACTGAAGCTTTCTTT.

The rearrangement uses TRBV7-2 and TRBJ2-3, with D perhaps TRBD1 (5 bases). V was shortened by 5 bases and J by 3 bases, with 15 bases between the two germline ends. Germline values: CDR1 SGHTA, CDR2 FQGNSA. The CDR3 has 15 amino acids. CDR3 sequence reads: CASSPPGNPTDTQYF. In DNA form, the CDR3 reads TGTGCCAGCAGCCCCCCAGGGAATCCAACAGATACGCAGTATTTT.